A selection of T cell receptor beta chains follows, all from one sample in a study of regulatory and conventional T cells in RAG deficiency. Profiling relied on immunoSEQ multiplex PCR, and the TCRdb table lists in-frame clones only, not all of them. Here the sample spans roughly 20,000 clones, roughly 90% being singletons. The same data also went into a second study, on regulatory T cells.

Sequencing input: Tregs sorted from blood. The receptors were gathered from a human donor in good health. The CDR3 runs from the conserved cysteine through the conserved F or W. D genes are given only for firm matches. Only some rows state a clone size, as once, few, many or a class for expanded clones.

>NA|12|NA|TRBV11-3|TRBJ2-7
TGTGCCAGCAGCAATTCCGGGGACGAGCAGTACTTC
CASSNSGDEQYF
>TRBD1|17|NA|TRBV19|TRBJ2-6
TGTGCCAGTAGGGGGACAGGGGACTTCTCTGGGGCCAACGTCCTGACTTTC
CASRGTGDFSGANVLTF
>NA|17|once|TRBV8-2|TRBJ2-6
TGTGGCACACTTGATAAGATAACACAAAGTCGGGCCAACGTCCTGACTTTC
CGTLDKITQSRANVLTF
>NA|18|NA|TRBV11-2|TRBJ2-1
TGTGCCAGCAGCTTAGTTATGTTGGCGTCTAGCGTCAACAATGAGCAGTTCTTC
CASSLVMLASSVNNEQFF
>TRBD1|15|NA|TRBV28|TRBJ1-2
TGTGCCAGCAGTCCGCGGACAGGGCGTGGCTATGGCTACACCTTC
CASSPRTGRGYGYTF
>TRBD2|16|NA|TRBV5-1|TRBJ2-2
TGCGCCAGCAGCTTGTTAGTAGCGGGGAACACCGGGGAGCTGTTTTTT
CASSLLVAGNTGELFF
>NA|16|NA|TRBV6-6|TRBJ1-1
TGTGCCAGCCTTCCCCTTCGACAGGAAATGAACACTGAAGCTTTCTTT
CASLPLRQEMNTEAFF
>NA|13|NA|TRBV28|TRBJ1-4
TGTGCCAGCAAGGGGTCGGTTAATGAAAAACTGTTTTTT
CASKGSVNEKLFF
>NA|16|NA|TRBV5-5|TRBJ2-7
TGTGCCAGCAGTGGGGACCGGACAGCCAGCTCCTACGAGCAGTACTTC
CASSGDRTASSYEQYF
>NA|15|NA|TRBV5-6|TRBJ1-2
TGTGCCAGCATTCCGGGACCTCTGCTGGACTATGGCTACACCTTC
CASIPGPLLDYGYTF